This T cell receptor beta chain came from a study of blood T cell repertoires in COVID-19. The CDR3 has 15 residues. Trimming took 5 bases from V and 5 from J, leaving 18 bases between them. Germline V gene sequence: CDR1 SEHNR, CDR2 FQNEAQ (reference sequence). Clones were sequenced by immunoSEQ multiplex PCR, and TCRdb holds only the in-frame ones, with some missing. The repertoire includes more than 200,000 clones, 88% of them detected once, and about 6.7% sits in the top ten. This clone was counted a single time. The clonotype originates from a woman aged 25-40 years with COVID-19, enrolled during active disease. The sample taken for sequencing was peripheral blood. The rearrangement uses TRBV7-9 and TRBJ1-2; D is possibly TRBD1 (6 bases). The CDR3: CASSRRQDIHYGYTF. CDR3 in DNA: TGTGCCAGCAGCAGGAGACAGGATATTCATTATGGCTACACCTTC.